The source of this TCR beta chain is a study of blood T cells in healthy people across ages. Concerning this clonotype itself: Antigen specificity is unknown.

CDR3 length: 13 residues. The V gene end was trimmed by 10 bases and the J gene end by 5 bases; junction bases not matched to a gene: 7. General study points: Roughly linear age-related decline in beta diversity appeared, significant by age around 42.

PCR was performed a second time for roughly 7 to 12 cycles using a sample-barcoded 5' primer and a J-beta primer mix. TCRdb reprocessed the 5' RACE reads with MiXCR, giving one entry per CDR3 protein. The table includes around 800,000 distinct CDR3 sequences, roughly 46% detected once. The clonotype was recovered from a man older than 75 in good health. The chain joins TRBV12-3 or TRBV12-4 to TRBJ2-5; 10 bases match TRBD1. The sample was blood. In DNA form, the CDR3 reads TGTGCCACCCGGACAGGGGGTCACGAGACCCAGTACTTC. It translates to CATRTGGHETQYF.